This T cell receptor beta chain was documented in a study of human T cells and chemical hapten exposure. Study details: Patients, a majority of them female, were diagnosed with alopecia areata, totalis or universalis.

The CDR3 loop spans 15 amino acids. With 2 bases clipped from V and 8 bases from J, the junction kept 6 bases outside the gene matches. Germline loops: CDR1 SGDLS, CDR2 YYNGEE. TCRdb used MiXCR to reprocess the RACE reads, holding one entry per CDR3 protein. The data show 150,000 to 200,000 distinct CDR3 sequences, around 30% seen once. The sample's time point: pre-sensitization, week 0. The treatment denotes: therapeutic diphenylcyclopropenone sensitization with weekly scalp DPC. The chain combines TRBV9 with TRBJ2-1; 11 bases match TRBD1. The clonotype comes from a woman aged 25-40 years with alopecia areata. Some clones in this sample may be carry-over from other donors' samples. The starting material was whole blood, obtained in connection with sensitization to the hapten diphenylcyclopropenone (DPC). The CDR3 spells CASSVRDRGFDEQFF. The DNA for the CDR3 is TGTGCCAGCAGCGTCCGGGACAGGGGGTTCGATGAGCAGTTCTTC.